One sample yielded the 25 T cell receptor beta chains listed below, sequenced in a study of OX40 agonist ivuxolimab in advanced cancers. TCRdb's copy holds only in-frame clones and misses some; the assay was immunoSEQ multiplex PCR. The sample consists of fewer than 80,000 clones, roughly 80% of them appearing once. Specimen: CD4+ or CD8+ T cells sorted from blood, collected in a trial of the OX40 agonist ivuxolimab. All receptors come from an adult with an advanced solid tumor such as melanoma, head and neck, liver or kidney cancer.

The chain is built from TRBV5-4 and TRBJ2-2, with 10 bases aligning to TRBD1. Germline CDR1 and CDR2: SGHNT and YYREEE (reference sequence). CDR3 length: 15 amino acids. V shed 3 bases, J shed 6 bases, and the junction held 5 bases outside the gene matches. The CDR3 spells CASSSGTGESGELFF. DNA for the CDR3: TGTGCCAGCAGCTCCGGGACAGGGGAGTCCGGGGAGCTGTTTTTT.

The chain carries TRBV18 and TRBJ1-2; D unclear. The V end lost 3 bases, the J end lost 4 bases, and 9 bases lay between the germline ends. The germline gives CDR1 KGHSH, CDR2 LQKENI. CDR3 length: 13 residues. The CDR3 spells CASSPPVSYGYTF. CDR3 DNA sequence: TGTGCCAGCTCACCCCCAGTTTCCTATGGCTACACCTTC.

The chain combines TRBV30 with TRBJ2-2; a weak D match, TRBD1 (6 bases). Germline CDR1 GTSNPN, CDR2 SVGIG (reference sequence). Trimming stripped 4 bases from V and 0 bases from J, with 9 bases between. There are 14 residues in the CDR3. For the CDR3, the DNA is TGTGCCTGGAACAGGGCAGCGAACACCGGGGAGCTGTTTTTT. Residues: CAWNRAANTGELFF.

J is TRBJ2-7 and V is TRBV30; a possible D gene is TRBD2 (5 bases). The CDR3 contains 12 residues. V was pared by 0 bases and J by 5 bases, with 8 bases between. Per the germline V gene, CDR1 is GTSNPN and CDR2 is SVGIG (reference sequence). The CDR3 coding sequence is TGTGCCTGGAGTGTTTGGGAGCACGAGCAGTACTTC. Protein sequence: CAWSVWEHEQYF.

V usage is TRBV7-8 and J usage is TRBJ1-1; D gene ambiguous. Looked up from germline, CDR1 is SGHVS and CDR2 is FQNEAQ. This CDR3 comprises 14 residues. V shed 1 base and J shed 0 bases, with 6 bases lying between them. CDR3 in amino acids: CASSLVSMNTEAFF. The CDR3 bases are TGTGCCAGCAGCTTAGTAAGCATGAACACTGAAGCTTTCTTT.

This clone occurred many times. The CDR3 DNA reads TGTGCCAGCAGCAGTACAGGGTATAACTATGGCTACACCTTC. It specifies CASSSTGYNYGYTF. The chain has TRBV6-5 and TRBJ1-2; tentatively, D is TRBD1 (6 bases). Germline CDR1 MNHEY, CDR2 SVGAGI. The V gene lost 6 bases and the J gene lost 1 base, with 12 bases spanning the gap. This CDR3 region has 14 residues.

The chain has TRBV4-1 and TRBJ1-5; D is undetermined. The germline V gene encodes CDR1 MGHRA and CDR2 YSYEKL. The CDR3 is 18 residues long. V lost 0 bases and J lost 1, with 16 bases in between. The CDR3 reads CASSQEIFRSGSNQPQHF. CDR3 nucleotides: TGCGCCAGCAGCCAAGAGATTTTCAGGTCCGGGAGCAATCAGCCCCAGCATTTT.

This chain links TRBV5-6 with TRBJ2-7; 9 nucleotides match TRBD1. CDR1 and CDR2 from the germline V gene are SGHDT and YYEEEE. Trimming removed 0 bases from V and 7 bases from J; junction bases left unmatched: 8. There are 15 residues in the CDR3. The CDR3 reads CASSLGDRATGEQYF. CDR3 bases: TGTGCCAGCAGCTTGGGGGACAGGGCTACTGGAGAGCAGTACTTC.

The chain is built from TRBV23-1 and TRBJ2-3; TRBD2 agrees at 9 bases. TRBV23-1 is recorded as an ORF, its role being uncertain. J was trimmed by 2 bases and V by 0 bases; bases with no gene match: 3. The CDR3 sequence is 16 residues long. CDR3 amino acids: CASSQSAGGATDTQYF. The CDR3 coding sequence is TGCGCCAGCAGTCAATCGGCGGGAGGGGCCACAGATACGCAGTATTTT.

The V and J genes are TRBV28 and TRBJ2-7, with D possibly being TRBD2 (5 bases). The CDR3 runs to 24 residues. Germline lookup yields CDR1 MDHEN and CDR2 SYDVKM. Trimming took off 3 bases at V and 0 bases at J, with 39 bases between the two ends. CDR3 protein: CASSFASRVGFDPPHTSSSYEQYF. The CDR3 bases are TGTGCCAGCAGTTTTGCGTCGAGGGTGGGTTTTGACCCCCCCCACACCTCTAGCTCCTACGAGCAGTACTTC.

The chain links TRBV5-4 to TRBJ1-4, with 12 positions matching TRBD1. Germline trimming cut 0 bases from V and 7 bases from J; bases unmatched to any gene: 1. Germline CDR1 reads SGHNT; CDR2 reads YYREEE (reference sequence). The CDR3 loop spans 15 amino acids. The CDR3 DNA is TGTGCCAGCAGCTTGGGGGGACAGGGGGCTGAAAAACTGTTTTTT. It codes for CASSLGGQGAEKLFF.

V is TRBV4-1 and J is TRBJ2-3; TRBD2 aligns across 13 bases. After removal of 3 bases from V and 4 bases from J, the junction contained 4 bases not matched to a gene. Germline CDR1 reads MGHRA; CDR2 reads YSYEKL. The CDR3 has 16 residues. CDR3: CASSQVTSGGADTQYF. The CDR3 bases are TGCGCCAGCAGCCAGGTTACTAGCGGGGGGGCAGATACGCAGTATTTT.

The chain is built from TRBV4-1 and TRBJ1-4; 7 bases map to TRBD1. With V trimmed by 2 bases and J by 8 bases, 11 bases remained unmatched. The CDR3 has 16 amino acids. Germline V CDR1 and CDR2: MGHRA, YSYEKL. In DNA form, the CDR3 reads TGCGCCAGCAGCCAACCCCCCGGGACAGTCACCGAAAAACTGTTTTTT. Translating it yields CASSQPPGTVTEKLFF.

The chain uses TRBV6-6 and TRBJ2-7; 11 nucleotides match TRBD1. V trimming: 1 base; J trimming: 4 bases; junction bases outside the gene matches: 3. The CDR3 totals 15 residues. Germline lookup yields CDR1 MNHNY and CDR2 SVGAGI (reference sequence). The CDR3 reads CASSYWTGGMYEQYF. The CDR3 DNA reads TGTGCCAGCAGTTACTGGACAGGGGGCATGTACGAGCAGTACTTC.

The J gene is TRBJ2-7, the V gene TRBV11-2; D gene uncertain. The germline gives CDR1 SGHAT, CDR2 FQNNGV. V was trimmed by 3 bases and J by 1 base, leaving 10 bases between them. This CDR3 spans 14 amino acids. The CDR3 here is CASSLSDGSYEQYF. Here the CDR3 DNA reads TGTGCCAGCAGCTTGTCTGACGGTTCCTACGAGCAGTACTTC.

The chain joins TRBV7-3 to TRBJ1-1; 8 nucleotides agree with TRBD1. Germline-derived CDR1 and CDR2 are SGHTA and FQGTGA. J was trimmed by 5 bases and V by 5 bases; bases with no gene match: 7. This CDR3 is 14 amino acids long. For the CDR3, the DNA is TGTGCCAGCAGCCCGACAGGGGTGGGGACTGAAGCTTTCTTT. Translation: CASSPTGVGTEAFF.

The V gene is TRBV5-4, the J gene TRBJ2-7, with D unresolved. Deletions cut 0 bases from V and 10 bases from J, with 14 bases between. The CDR3 consists of 13 residues. Germline V gene lookup returns CDR1 SGHNT and CDR2 YYREEE (reference sequence). The CDR3 DNA sequence: TGTGCCAGCAGCTTGGACGACCGCCCGTCCCAGTACTTC. This codes for CASSLDDRPSQYF.

As for this clone: One junction end disagrees with the germline gene, perhaps due to a read error. The rearrangement joins TRBV7-3 to TRBJ1-2, with D uncertain. CDR3 length: 11 residues. Germline CDR1 SGHTA, CDR2 FQGTGA. For the CDR3, the DNA is TGTGCCAGCAGCTTAAATGGAGACAAACACTTC. This translates into CASSLNGDKHF.

The chain carries TRBV28 and TRBJ2-3, with D perhaps matching TRBD2 (6 bases). The CDR3 totals 15 residues. Trimming shortened V by 7 bases and J by 5 bases, and 19 bases separated the two germline ends. Germline CDR1 reads MDHEN; CDR2 reads SYDVKM. The CDR3 is CASTAYGTSLDTQYF. The DNA for the CDR3 is TGTGCCAGCACTGCCTACGGGACTTCGTTAGATACGCAGTATTTT.

The chain is built from TRBV11-2 and TRBJ1-4; 7 bases agree with TRBD1. The length of the CDR3 is 14 residues. The germline V gene has CDR1 SGHAT and CDR2 FQNNGV. The V segment lost 6 bases and the J segment 8 bases; nucleotides outside the gene matches: 9. The CDR3 spells CASRKDRVGEKLFF. Written as DNA, the CDR3 is TGTGCCAGCAGGAAAGACAGGGTTGGCGAAAAACTGTTTTTT.

The chain carries TRBV18 and TRBJ2-5; TRBD2 matches 8 bases. This CDR3 contains 15 residues. J was trimmed by 4 bases and V by 4 bases; bases with no gene match: 8. In germline, CDR1 is KGHSH, CDR2 LQKENI. For the CDR3, the DNA is TGTGCCAGCTCACGACGGGAGGGTTTAGGAGAGACCCAGTACTTC. Its translation: CASSRREGLGETQYF.

The rearrangement joins TRBV7-9 to TRBJ2-2; D gene unclear. Trimming left V 1 base short and J 6 bases short, with 6 bases between. Germline lookup yields CDR1 SEHNR and CDR2 FQNEAQ (reference sequence). The CDR3 length is 13 residues. The CDR3 nucleotides read TGTGCCAGCAGCTTAGTGGGGTCCGGGGAGCTGTTTTTT. It encodes CASSLVGSGELFF.

The chain joins TRBV21-1 to TRBJ2-3; the D segment call TRBD2 is taken from the table without a DNA check. TRBV21-1 is deemed a pseudogene. The CDR3 runs 16 residues. CDR3 loop: CASSVRLARRIDTQYF. The CDR3 coding sequence is TGTGCCAGCAGCGTCCGACTAGCGCGTCGTATAGATACGCAGTATTTT.

This clone was counted a few times. V usage is TRBV4-1 and J usage is TRBJ2-7, with D tentatively TRBD2 (5 bases). V was trimmed by 5 bases and J by 1 base, leaving 12 bases between them. From germline, CDR1 is MGHRA and CDR2 YSYEKL. The CDR3 has 14 amino acids. This CDR3 is CASSYRERSYEQYF. The CDR3 region has the DNA TGCGCCAGCAGCTACCGGGAACGTTCCTACGAGCAGTACTTC.

V gene TRBV19 combines with J gene TRBJ2-5; TRBD1 matches 7 bases. Germline V gene sequence: CDR1 LNHDA, CDR2 SQIVND (reference sequence). Losses at the gene ends were 3 bases for V and 5 bases for J; bases not matched to a gene: 12. This CDR3 contains 16 residues. CDR3 in amino acids: CASSIYSTGTRETQYF. DNA for the CDR3: TGTGCCAGTAGTATCTACTCGACAGGGACCCGCGAGACCCAGTACTTC.